This record looks at one TCR beta chain sequence and its context. No antigen is known for it. This entry is derived from a study of OX40 agonist ivuxolimab in advanced cancers. Study results and limitations: Expanded clones belonging to CD8+ T cells outnumbered, on average, those of CD4+.

Clones were sequenced by immunoSEQ multiplex PCR, and TCRdb holds only the in-frame ones, with some missing. The table shows some 72,000 clones, with less than 85% occurring only once. The CDR3 is made up of 14 amino acids. V was shortened by 7 bases and J by 0 bases, with 9 bases between the two germline ends. Germline assignment: CDR1 LNHDA and CDR2 SQIVND (reference sequence). Peripheral blood came from all dose cohorts at three timepoints. The chain is built from TRBV19 and TRBJ1-4, with unresolved D. The receptor comes from an adult with an advanced solid tumor such as melanoma, head and neck, liver or kidney cancer. The material sequenced was CD4+ or CD8+ T cells sorted from blood, taken in a trial of the OX40 agonist ivuxolimab. In nucleotides, the CDR3 is TGTGCCAGTACGCGAGCCGCAACTAATGAAAAACTGTTTTTT. Translated, it gives CASTRAATNEKLFF.